This TCR beta chain derives from a study of blood T cells in healthy people across ages. The trim removed 7 bases at V and 11 bases at J, leaving 10 bases unmatched. CDR3 length: 13 residues. Germline lookup yields CDR1 SQVTM and CDR2 ANQGSEA. With a J-beta primer mix and a sample-barcoded 5' primer, a second PCR ran about 6 to 11 cycles. Using its own MiXCR run on the 5' RACE reads, TCRdb lists one record per CDR3 protein. The sample contains fewer than 950,000 distinct CDR3 sequences, 50% to 65% of which appear only once. Sequenced sample: blood. The TCR was taken from a man older than 75 in good health. The V gene is TRBV29-1, the J gene TRBJ2-6; 8 positions agree with TRBD2. CDR3 nucleotide sequence: TGCAGCGGTGACGGAGTCGGGGGGGACGTCCTGACTTTC. Protein product: CSGDGVGGDVLTF.